One T cell receptor beta chain is described in this entry. These data come from a study of T cell responses to AZD1222 COVID-19 vaccine. Trimming pared 2 bases from V and 2 bases from J, leaving 15 bases between. Germline V gene sequence: CDR1 SGHAT, CDR2 FQNNGV. This CDR3 is 16 amino acids long. TCRdb's copy holds only in-frame clones and misses some; the assay was immunoSEQ multiplex PCR. The sample includes 50,000 to 65,000 clones, 85% to 95% of them seen just once. The clonotype comes from an adult who received the MenACWY meningococcal vaccine as a control. The V gene is TRBV11-2, the J gene TRBJ2-5, with D unclear. This specimen was peripheral blood, taken 28 days after the second dose of the MenACWY control vaccine. The CDR3, as DNA: TGTGCCAGCAGCTTACCTGGTGGAGCAGATCAAGAGACCCAGTACTTC. Translating gives CASSLPGGADQETQYF.